This TCR beta chain appears in the sequencing data of a study of shared clonotypes between healthy human individuals. Whole-study context: Ranging from 18 to 49 in age, donors were a couple of women and three men. CD4 naive and memory got three plates each, CD8 naive two, CD8 memory one.

Source study methods: Filtering of immunoSEQ junctional sequences could not match full-length read filtering. Assay: immunoSEQ multiplex PCR; the TCRdb copy retains only in-frame clones and omits some. D and trimming come from the DNA, and the V and J calls and clone size come from that table. Of some 2 million clones listed, roughly 94% are singletons. Selected positively for CCR7 and CD45RO-negative, naive CD8 cells excluded terminally differentiated effector memory CD45RA+ cells. Trimming cost V 2 bases and J 0 bases, with 11 bases left between them. Germline-derived CDR1 and CDR2 are SNHLY and FYNNEI. The CDR3 runs 17 residues.

The sequencing sample was made of naive CD8+ T cells sorted from blood. The TCR sequence derives from a man aged 18 to 30 in good health. V usage is TRBV2 and J usage is TRBJ1-6; TRBD1 might be the D (6 bases). CDR3 region: CASSEWQDSSYNSPLHF. For the CDR3, the DNA is TGTGCCAGCAGTGAATGGCAGGACAGCTCCTATAATTCACCCCTCCACTTT.